The 9 T cell receptor beta chains in this list originate from one sample, sequenced in a study of control samples from healthy donors and cancer patients. The method was immunoSEQ multiplex PCR; TCRdb's version includes in-frame clones alone and lacks a portion of them. The data contain tens of thousands of clones, roughly 78% of them singletons. Specimen: PBMCs. The receptors stem from a man aged 55 to 70 with head and neck cancer.

V and J are TRBV7-9 and TRBJ1-1, with D perhaps TRBD1 (5 bases). This CDR3 has 14 amino acids. Germline CDR1 reads SEHNR; CDR2 reads FQNEAQ (reference sequence). V shed 2 bases and J shed 6 bases, with 13 bases lying between them. This chain's CDR3 is CASSLSLGGAEAFF. As DNA, the CDR3 is TGTGCCAGCAGCTTATCACTCGGAGGGGCTGAAGCTTTCTTT.

The V call is TRBV27, the J call TRBJ2-7; D might be TRBD2 (5 bases). V was trimmed by 3 bases and J by 7 bases, leaving 19 bases between them. CDR3 length equals 15 residues. Germline V gene sequence: CDR1 MNHEY, CDR2 SMNVEV (reference sequence). The CDR3 reads CASSLLSGPTEEQYF. The CDR3, as DNA: TGTGCCAGCAGTTTGCTCAGCGGCCCTACGGAAGAGCAGTACTTC.

This clone was seen a single time. CDR3 in DNA: TGCAGCGGAAAAGCTGATGTCCCCAATCAGCCCCAGCATTTT. Translating it yields CSGKADVPNQPQHF. The gene calls are TRBV29-1 and TRBJ1-5; D not certain. Trimming removed 7 bases at V and 3 bases at J, with 16 bases between. Germline V gene lookup returns CDR1 SQVTM and CDR2 ANQGSEA. The CDR3 length is 14 residues.

The CDR3 DNA sequence: TGTGCCAGCAACCCCCCTGGGGCCAACGTCCTGACTTTC. The encoded protein is CASNPPGANVLTF. This chain connects TRBV6-5 to TRBJ2-6; D unresolved. Germline CDR1 reads MNHEY; CDR2 reads SVGAGI. Trimming removed 7 bases from V and 2 bases from J, with 6 bases in between. This CDR3 region has 13 residues.

Only a few counts were recorded for this clone. V and J are TRBV29-1 and TRBJ2-1; 8 bases map to TRBD1. Losses at the gene ends were 7 bases for V and 9 bases for J; bases not matched to a gene: 23. The CDR3 length is 17 residues. Germline V gene sequence: CDR1 SQVTM, CDR2 ANQGSEA. In DNA, the CDR3 is TGCAGCGAGAGGACAGGGTCTCCTTCGGGGGACAAGATTGAGCAGTTCTTC. Its translation: CSERTGSPSGDKIEQFF.

V gene TRBV6-6 combines with J gene TRBJ1-5, with TRBD1 matching 9 bases. V lost 2 bases to trimming and J lost 6 bases; unmatched junction nucleotides: 5. The CDR3 contains 15 residues. The germline CDR1 and CDR2 sequences are MNHNY and SVGAGI (reference sequence). CDR3 protein: CASSYADRGAQPQHF. CDR3 DNA: TGTGCCAGCAGTTACGCCGACAGGGGGGCTCAGCCCCAGCATTTT.

The chain is built from TRBV6-5 and TRBJ2-7, with D unclear. CDR1 MNHEY and CDR2 SVGAGI come from the germline V gene. The CDR3 spans 14 residues. Trimming removed 0 bases from V and 2 bases from J, with 8 bases in between. The CDR3: CASSYSFGTYEQYF. CDR3 nucleotide sequence: TGTGCCAGCAGTTACTCGTTCGGAACCTACGAGCAGTACTTC.

This clone showed up just a few times. The chain couples TRBV4-1 to TRBJ2-3; D possibly corresponds to TRBD2 (5 bases). V was cut by 4 bases and J by 2 bases, with 10 bases left in between. This CDR3 region has 14 residues. Germline V gene lookup returns CDR1 MGHRA and CDR2 YSYEKL. CDR3 protein: CASSPGLNTDTQYF. The CDR3 region has the DNA TGCGCCAGCAGCCCAGGACTTAACACAGATACGCAGTATTTT.

This chain connects TRBV7-9 to TRBJ1-4; unclear D gene. The CDR3 extends over 12 amino acids. Trimming left V 2 bases short and J 8 bases short, with 6 bases between. Germline V gives CDR1 SEHNR, CDR2 FQNEAQ (reference sequence). CDR3 sequence reads: CASSLNIEKLFF. DNA of the CDR3: TGTGCCAGCAGCTTAAATATCGAAAAACTGTTTTTT.